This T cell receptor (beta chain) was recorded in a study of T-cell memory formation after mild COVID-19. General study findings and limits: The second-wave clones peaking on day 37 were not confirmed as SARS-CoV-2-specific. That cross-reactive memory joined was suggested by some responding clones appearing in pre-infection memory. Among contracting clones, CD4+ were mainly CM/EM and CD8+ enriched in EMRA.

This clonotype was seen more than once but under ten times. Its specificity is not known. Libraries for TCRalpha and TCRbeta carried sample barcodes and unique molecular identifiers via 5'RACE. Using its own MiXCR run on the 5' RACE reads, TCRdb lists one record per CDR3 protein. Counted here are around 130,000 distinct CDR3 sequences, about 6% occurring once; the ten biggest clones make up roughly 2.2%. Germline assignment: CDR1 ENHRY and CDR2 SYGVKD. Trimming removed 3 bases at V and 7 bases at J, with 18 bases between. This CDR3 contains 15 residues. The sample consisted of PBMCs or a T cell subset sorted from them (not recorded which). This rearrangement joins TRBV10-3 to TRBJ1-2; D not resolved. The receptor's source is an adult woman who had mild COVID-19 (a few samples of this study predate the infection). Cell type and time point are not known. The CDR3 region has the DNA TGTGCCATCAGTGATGATTCTTTGGGATATCGTGGCTACACCTTC. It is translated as CAISDDSLGYRGYTF.